The 21 T cell receptor beta chains given below trace back to one sample, sequenced in a study of monozygotic twins with inflammatory bowel disease. From the 5' RACE reads, TCRdb lists one entry per CDR3 protein and no DNA. The repertoire table contains about 450,000 distinct CDR3 sequences. What was sequenced was blood. The receptors were gathered from a human donor with ulcerative colitis or Crohn's disease, or a healthy co-twin of an affected twin (not recorded which).

The rearrangement joins TRBV28 to TRBJ2-1; the TCRdb D gene call, TRBD1, has no DNA to confirm it. The CDR3 runs to 16 residues. Germline lookup yields CDR1 MDHEN and CDR2 SYDVKM. The CDR3 protein is CASSLSGQGRHNEQFF.

The chain joins TRBV11-2 to TRBJ2-7; with no DNA, the TCRdb D assignment of TRBD1 cannot be verified. CDR3 size: 14 residues. Germline assignment: CDR1 SGHAT and CDR2 FQNNGV. The CDR3 reads CASSLIDTGTEQYF.

This rearrangement joins TRBV5-1 to TRBJ2-7. Germline lookup yields CDR1 SGHRS and CDR2 YFSETQ. The CDR3 sequence is 11 residues long. The CDR3 protein is CASSSTGEQYF.

The chain has TRBV6-6 and TRBJ2-2. The CDR3 covers 14 residues. Looked up from germline, CDR1 is MNHNY and CDR2 is SVGAGI (reference sequence). The CDR3 here is CASSSAANTGELFF.

The V gene is TRBV18, the J gene TRBJ2-2. Per germline, CDR1 KGHSH and CDR2 LQKENI. The CDR3 totals 17 residues. CDR3 protein: CASSPKTADQYTGELFF.

The chain joins TRBV5-5 to TRBJ2-2. CDR3 length: 16 residues. Germline V CDR1 and CDR2: SGHKS, YYEKEE (reference sequence). CDR3 loop: CASSLMERANTGELFF.

The V call is TRBV3-1, the J call TRBJ2-1; TCRdb designates TRBD2, a call that cannot be tested without DNA. Germline V gives CDR1 LGHDT, CDR2 YNNKEL (reference sequence). The CDR3 consists of 16 residues. CDR3 sequence reads: CASSQAASGYYNEQFF.

The CDR3 region is CASSQDWWVESDTQYF. The rearrangement uses TRBV4-1 and TRBJ2-3. Germline V lookup: CDR1 MGHRA, CDR2 YSYEKL. The CDR3 length is 16 residues.

This chain uses TRBV6-4 with TRBJ2-2. This CDR3 comprises 14 residues. CDR1 MRHNA and CDR2 SNTAGT come from the germline V gene. The CDR3 here is CASSPRQNTGELFF.

V gene TRBV19 combines with J gene TRBJ2-1; the D call of TRBD1 rests on TCRdb alone, since no DNA is present to check it. This CDR3 is built from 14 residues. Germline CDR1 reads LNHDA; CDR2 reads SQIVND (reference sequence). The CDR3 reads CASSMGQGIDEQFF.

The chain links TRBV3-1 to TRBJ2-1; TCRdb names TRBD1, which stays unverified in the absence of DNA. The CDR3 has 13 amino acids. Germline V CDR1 and CDR2: LGHDT, YNNKEL (reference sequence). This chain's CDR3 is CASSGKGYNEQFF.

The V gene is TRBV5-1, the J gene TRBJ1-5. CDR3 length: 14 residues. Germline CDR1 is SGHRS and CDR2 is YFSETQ. The CDR3 here is CASSLIGGGQPQHF.

This chain uses TRBV12-3 or TRBV12-4 with TRBJ1-2. This CDR3 has 16 residues. This chain's CDR3 is CASMSGLQYGNYGYTF.

The chain recombines TRBV5-1 with TRBJ2-2; TCRdb indicates TRBD2, and absent DNA this call remains unverified. CDR1 SGHRS and CDR2 YFSETQ come from the germline V gene. This CDR3 is built from 15 residues. The CDR3 sequence is CASSSSGGAVGELFF.

The chain combines TRBV6-5 with TRBJ2-7; TCRdb lists TRBD1, though no DNA is available to test this call. Germline values: CDR1 MNHEY, CDR2 SVGAGI. CDR3 length equals 15 residues. The CDR3 spells CASSSPRGISYEQYF.

The gene calls are TRBV10-3 and TRBJ2-7. The CDR3 extends over 13 amino acids. Germline assignment: CDR1 ENHRY and CDR2 SYGVKD. CDR3 amino acids: CAISDWSRYEQYF.

The rearrangement joins TRBV10-3 to TRBJ1-1; TCRdb indicates TRBD1, and absent DNA this call remains unverified. Germline CDR1 reads ENHRY; CDR2 reads SYGVKD. The CDR3 extends over 15 amino acids. CDR3 sequence: CAISESNRENTEAFF.

This rearrangement joins TRBV11-3 to TRBJ2-2; TCRdb indicates TRBD1, and absent DNA this call remains unverified. Per the germline V gene, CDR1 is SGHNT and CDR2 is YENEEA. CDR3 length equals 13 residues. This chain's CDR3 is CASSTGQSGELFF.

The rearrangement links TRBV18 to TRBJ2-7; the TRBD2 assignment by TCRdb is unverifiable without DNA. Germline values: CDR1 KGHSH, CDR2 LQKENI. The CDR3 contains 13 residues. This CDR3 reads CASSLTSSDEQYF.

V is TRBV5-6 and J is TRBJ1-6; TCRdb's D call, TRBD1, is unchecked because there is no DNA. Germline assignment: CDR1 SGHDT and CDR2 YYEEEE. The length of the CDR3 is 15 residues. The CDR3 loop reads CASSFGQGVSSPLHF.

V gene TRBV13 combines with J gene TRBJ2-1; TCRdb proposes TRBD1, but this gene call is untestable without DNA. The germline V gene has CDR1 PRHDT and CDR2 FYEKMQ (reference sequence). The CDR3 runs to 14 residues. CDR3 residues: CASSDWGENNEQFF.